These T cell receptor beta chains were read from a single sample in a study of cytomegalovirus exposure and HLA in healthy donors. Sequencing used immunoSEQ multiplex PCR; TCRdb keeps in-frame clones, though not all of them. Its listing shows fewer than 200,000 clones. Material: PBMCs. The receptors stem from a woman between 55 and 75 years old in good health and CMV-seronegative. CDR3s include the opening cysteine and the closing phenylalanine or tryptophan.

v_gene: TRBV19; CDR3aa: CASSISGFAEAFF
v_gene: TRBV2; CDR3aa: CASSPDRGDYNEQFF
v_gene: TRBV19; CDR3aa: CASSRLGAPNQPQHF
v_gene: TRBV6-4; CDR3aa: CASRLVAGGPADTQYF
v_gene: TRBV19; CDR3aa: CASSTGTGEETQYF
v_gene: TRBV7-9; CDR3aa: CASSSQGLNTGELFF
v_gene: TRBV12-5; CDR3aa: CASGVPGQGPLYEQYF
v_gene: TRBV6-5; CDR3aa: CASSYLTGGQETQYF
v_gene: TRBV5-1; CDR3aa: CATAGGLGYEQYF
v_gene: TRBV7-9; CDR3aa: CASSRIDKTGNTIYF
v_gene: TRBV10-2; CDR3aa: CASSETLAFSYEQYF
v_gene: TRBV18; CDR3aa: CASSPGQAIGELFF
v_gene: TRBV19; CDR3aa: CASGGRYDTEAFF
v_gene: TRBV6-5; CDR3aa: CASSYSGGQYGYTF
v_gene: TRBV5-1; CDR3aa: CASSSDIFAHYGYTF
v_gene: TRBV4-2; CDR3aa: CASSQDFQGGGYTF
v_gene: TRBV19; CDR3aa: CASSIGGRETQYF
v_gene: TRBV27; CDR3aa: CASSSWTGGSTEAFF
v_gene: TRBV19; CDR3aa: CASSIGTGRWESSGANVLTF
v_gene: TRBV19; CDR3aa: CASTAHGGAADTQYF
v_gene: TRBV7-3; CDR3aa: CASSYQGEAEAFF
v_gene: TRBV7-6; CDR3aa: CASSDRVSGNTIYF
v_gene: TRBV29-1; CDR3aa: CSARGGPNEKLFF
v_gene: TRBV7-3; CDR3aa: CASSLSVERTDTQYF
v_gene: TRBV5-1; CDR3aa: CASSLTGNSDEQYF
v_gene: TRBV7-2; CDR3aa: CASSLTSASTDTQYF
v_gene: TRBV4-2; CDR3aa: CASSQDRGQPQHF
v_gene: TRBV18; CDR3aa: CASSPTGDSTDTQYF
v_gene: TRBV9; CDR3aa: CASSVSTRTEAFF
v_gene: TRBV11-2; CDR3aa: CASSSQIPASTDTQYF
v_gene: TRBV7-2; CDR3aa: CASSFRTGELFF
v_gene: TRBV7-3; CDR3aa: CASSLDYNNEQFF
v_gene: TRBV7-9; CDR3aa: CASSPGQGIAKNIQYF
v_gene: TRBV10-1; CDR3aa: CASSERRQETQYF
v_gene: TRBV5-4; CDR3aa: CASSPGTRLSEQYF
v_gene: TRBV5-7; CDR3aa: CASSSTEETQYF
v_gene: TRBV5-1; CDR3aa: CASSLEGSGRAKGNEQFF
v_gene: TRBV29-1; CDR3aa: CSARNSYEQYF
v_gene: TRBV13; CDR3aa: CASSSNRGRVGNSPLHF
v_gene: TRBV6-5; CDR3aa: CASSEQGYEQYF
v_gene: TRBV2; CDR3aa: CASSEAQRDRERETSGGNEQFF
v_gene: TRBV4-2; CDR3aa: CASRARQGANTGELFF
v_gene: TRBV6-1; CDR3aa: CASRVTTDYGYTF
v_gene: TRBV13; CDR3aa: CASSLWLSPQETQYF